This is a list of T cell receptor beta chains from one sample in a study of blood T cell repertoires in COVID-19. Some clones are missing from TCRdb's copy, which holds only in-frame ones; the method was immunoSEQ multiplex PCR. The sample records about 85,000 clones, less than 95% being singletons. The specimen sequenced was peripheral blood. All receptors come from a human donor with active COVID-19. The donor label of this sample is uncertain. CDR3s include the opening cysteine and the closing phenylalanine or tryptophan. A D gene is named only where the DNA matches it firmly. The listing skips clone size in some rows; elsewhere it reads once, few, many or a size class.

CDR3nt: TGCGCCAGCAGCTTGACGGGGAGCGGGGGGGCGATGGAGACCCAGTACTTC
CDR3aa: CASSLTGSGGAMETQYF
abundance: .
d_gene: TRBD2
j_gene: TRBJ2-5
v_gene: TRBV5-1

CDR3nt: TGTGCCACCAGTGACTACCGGGACAGTGCGGAGCAGTACTTC
CDR3aa: CATSDYRDSAEQYF
abundance: .
d_gene: TRBD1
j_gene: TRBJ2-7
v_gene: TRBV24-1

CDR3nt: TGCGCCAGCAGCCAAGGACAGGCCTACGAGCAGTACTTC
CDR3aa: CASSQGQAYEQYF
abundance: .
d_gene: .
j_gene: TRBJ2-7
v_gene: TRBV4-1

CDR3nt: TGTGCCACCAGTGATCCGCTGACAGGGTTGGACATTCAGTACTTC
CDR3aa: CATSDPLTGLDIQYF
abundance: .
d_gene: TRBD1
j_gene: TRBJ2-4
v_gene: TRBV24-1

CDR3nt: TGTGCCAGCAGTCCCCGGGCAGGGGATTTAGATGGCTACACCTTC
CDR3aa: CASSPRAGDLDGYTF
abundance: medium-sized
d_gene: .
j_gene: TRBJ1-2
v_gene: TRBV6-6

CDR3nt: TGTGCCAGCAGCTCAGGGACACTCTACGAGCAGTACTTC
CDR3aa: CASSSGTLYEQYF
abundance: once
d_gene: .
j_gene: TRBJ2-7
v_gene: TRBV7-2

CDR3nt: TGTGCCAGCAAAAGGACAGGGAATTTGGATACGCAGTATTTT
CDR3aa: CASKRTGNLDTQYF
abundance: .
d_gene: TRBD1
j_gene: TRBJ2-3
v_gene: TRBV6-5

CDR3nt: TGTGCCAGCAGCTTGCATAGGGGGACCGAAGCTTTCTTT
CDR3aa: CASSLHRGTEAFF
abundance: .
d_gene: .
j_gene: TRBJ1-1
v_gene: TRBV5-8

CDR3nt: TGTGCCAGCGGATCCGTGGTAGAGACAGGGATGGAAAAACTGTTTTTT
CDR3aa: CASGSVVETGMEKLFF
abundance: .
d_gene: TRBD1
j_gene: TRBJ1-4
v_gene: TRBV27

CDR3nt: TGTGCCATCAGGGCGGGACAGGGGGTCTACGAGCAGTACTTC
CDR3aa: CAIRAGQGVYEQYF
abundance: .
d_gene: TRBD1
j_gene: TRBJ2-7
v_gene: TRBV10-3

CDR3nt: TGTGCCAGCAGTTTGAGCAGGGGTTCTCCTGGCTCTGGAAACACCATATATTTT
CDR3aa: CASSLSRGSPGSGNTIYF
abundance: .
d_gene: .
j_gene: TRBJ1-3
v_gene: TRBV28

CDR3nt: TGTGCCAGTAGTATAGATCGGCTAGCATCCGCCCAGTACTTC
CDR3aa: CASSIDRLASAQYF
abundance: .
d_gene: .
j_gene: TRBJ2-5
v_gene: TRBV19

CDR3nt: TGTGCCACCAGCGACAGGGCGAACTATGGCTACACCTTC
CDR3aa: CATSDRANYGYTF
abundance: .
d_gene: TRBD1
j_gene: TRBJ1-2
v_gene: TRBV15

CDR3nt: TGCGCCAGCAGTCAAACAGGGGGTGGGGGCTACACCTTC
CDR3aa: CASSQTGGGGYTF
abundance: once
d_gene: TRBD1
j_gene: TRBJ1-2
v_gene: TRBV23-1

CDR3nt: TGTGCCAGCAGCTTGACAGGGGCCCTGGAGGGCTACACCTTC
CDR3aa: CASSLTGALEGYTF
abundance: .
d_gene: TRBD1
j_gene: TRBJ1-2
v_gene: TRBV5-6

CDR3nt: TGCGCCAGGCCAAGAACCAGCGGGGGGACCAGGAGCTCCTACGAGCAGTACTTC
CDR3aa: CARPRTSGGTRSSYEQYF
abundance: .
d_gene: TRBD2
j_gene: TRBJ2-7
v_gene: TRBV23-1

CDR3nt: TGTGCCAGCGCCCGGGACAGGACCTACGAGCAGTACTTC
CDR3aa: CASARDRTYEQYF
abundance: .
d_gene: TRBD1
j_gene: TRBJ2-7
v_gene: TRBV2

CDR3nt: TGTGCCAGCAGCCCCAGACCCGGGACAGCACTTAATGAAAAACTGTTTTTT
CDR3aa: CASSPRPGTALNEKLFF
abundance: .
d_gene: TRBD1
j_gene: TRBJ1-4
v_gene: TRBV7-9

CDR3nt: TGTGCCAGCAGCGTAAGGACAGGTCATGGCTACACCTTC
CDR3aa: CASSVRTGHGYTF
abundance: .
d_gene: TRBD1
j_gene: TRBJ1-2
v_gene: TRBV9

CDR3nt: TGTGCCAGCAGTGAAGTACGGGGATCTGGAAACACCATATATTTT
CDR3aa: CASSEVRGSGNTIYF
abundance: .
d_gene: .
j_gene: TRBJ1-3
v_gene: TRBV6-1

CDR3nt: TGCGCCAGCAGCTTGGCCGGGAGCACAGATACGCAGTATTTT
CDR3aa: CASSLAGSTDTQYF
abundance: .
d_gene: .
j_gene: TRBJ2-3
v_gene: TRBV5-1

CDR3nt: TGTGCCAGTAGTTACCGAGTAGCCGGGGAGCTGTTTTTT
CDR3aa: CASSYRVAGELFF
abundance: .
d_gene: .
j_gene: TRBJ2-2
v_gene: TRBV19

CDR3nt: TGTGCCAGCAGTTTAGAAGGGGATGGAACGACTAATGAAAAACTGTTTTTT
CDR3aa: CASSLEGDGTTNEKLFF
abundance: .
d_gene: .
j_gene: TRBJ1-4
v_gene: TRBV27

CDR3nt: TGTGCCAGTAGTAGAGACCCGAGCTCCTACAATGAGCAGTTCTTC
CDR3aa: CASSRDPSSYNEQFF
abundance: .
d_gene: .
j_gene: TRBJ2-1
v_gene: TRBV19

CDR3nt: TGCGCCAGCAGCTTACAGGAAGCAGGGCTATCGGAGCAGTTCTTC
CDR3aa: CASSLQEAGLSEQFF
abundance: few
d_gene: .
j_gene: TRBJ2-1
v_gene: TRBV5-1

CDR3nt: TGTGCCAGTAGCAACAGGGAAAGTAGCAATCAGCCCCAGCATTTT
CDR3aa: CASSNRESSNQPQHF
abundance: once
d_gene: .
j_gene: TRBJ1-5
v_gene: TRBV19

CDR3nt: TGTGCCAGCAGCTTATTCGAACTCCCCTACGAGCAGTACTTC
CDR3aa: CASSLFELPYEQYF
abundance: .
d_gene: .
j_gene: TRBJ2-7
v_gene: TRBV11-2

CDR3nt: TGTGCCAGCAGCGGTGGGTTAGCGGGGGGCAATGAGCAGTTCTTC
CDR3aa: CASSGGLAGGNEQFF
abundance: .
d_gene: TRBD2
j_gene: TRBJ2-1
v_gene: TRBV5-4

CDR3nt: TGCGCCAGCAGCCCCCTCCCGGGGGGGGTGGGCTCAACCGGGGAGCTGTTTTTT
CDR3aa: CASSPLPGGVGSTGELFF
abundance: .
d_gene: TRBD2
j_gene: TRBJ2-2
v_gene: TRBV5-1

CDR3nt: TGCGCCAGCAGCCTTACAGGGACAGGGGTCTTCCCTTATGGCTACACCTTC
CDR3aa: CASSLTGTGVFPYGYTF
abundance: once
d_gene: TRBD1
j_gene: TRBJ1-2
v_gene: TRBV4-1

CDR3nt: TGTGCCAGCAGCTTAGCGCGGGCGGACAGGGCTCGCTACGAGCAGTACTTC
CDR3aa: CASSLARADRARYEQYF
abundance: .
d_gene: TRBD1
j_gene: TRBJ2-7
v_gene: TRBV7-8

CDR3nt: TGTGCCAGCAGTTCCTGGTTAGCGGGGGGTTTCAATGAGCAGTTCTTC
CDR3aa: CASSSWLAGGFNEQFF
abundance: .
d_gene: TRBD2
j_gene: TRBJ2-1
v_gene: TRBV27

CDR3nt: TGTGCTAGTGGTTTGCTACCGGGGTACTATGGCTACACCTTC
CDR3aa: CASGLLPGYYGYTF
abundance: .
d_gene: .
j_gene: TRBJ1-2
v_gene: TRBV12-5

CDR3nt: TGTGCCAGCATCCCCGGAGGATCTAATGAGCAGTTCTTC
CDR3aa: CASIPGGSNEQFF
abundance: once
d_gene: .
j_gene: TRBJ2-1
v_gene: TRBV7-9

CDR3nt: TGTGCCAGCAGCTCCTGGACTAGCGGGGGACACCCTACGATGAATGAGCAGTTCTTC
CDR3aa: CASSSWTSGGHPTMNEQFF
abundance: .
d_gene: TRBD2
j_gene: TRBJ2-1
v_gene: TRBV7-2

CDR3nt: TGTGCCAGTAGTATAGGTGGGGCTATGGGCACTGAAGCTTTCTTT
CDR3aa: CASSIGGAMGTEAFF
abundance: .
d_gene: .
j_gene: TRBJ1-1
v_gene: TRBV19

CDR3nt: TGTGCCAGCAGTTTATGGGGACAGGGGGAAGGGTATGGCTACACCTTC
CDR3aa: CASSLWGQGEGYGYTF
abundance: .
d_gene: TRBD1
j_gene: TRBJ1-2
v_gene: TRBV28

CDR3nt: TGTGCCAGCAGTTTATCAACAACCGGGACTAGCGGGGGACGGCCCCCAGATACGCAGTATTTT
CDR3aa: CASSLSTTGTSGGRPPDTQYF
abundance: .
d_gene: TRBD2
j_gene: TRBJ2-3
v_gene: TRBV28

CDR3nt: TGCGCCAGCGGAACTTCCGGGAACAAGTACAATGAGCAGTTCTTC
CDR3aa: CASGTSGNKYNEQFF
abundance: .
d_gene: .
j_gene: TRBJ2-1
v_gene: TRBV5-1

CDR3nt: TGTGCCAGCTGGAGGGTAGACAGGGTTATCTATGGCTACACCTTC
CDR3aa: CASWRVDRVIYGYTF
abundance: .
d_gene: TRBD1
j_gene: TRBJ1-2
v_gene: TRBV5-4

CDR3nt: TGTGCCAGCAGCGGGACTAGCGGGAGTTACAATGAGCAGTTCTTC
CDR3aa: CASSGTSGSYNEQFF
abundance: .
d_gene: TRBD2
j_gene: TRBJ2-1
v_gene: TRBV7-3

CDR3nt: TGTGCCATCGCAGGGGGCCAAGAGACCCAGTACTTC
CDR3aa: CAIAGGQETQYF
abundance: .
d_gene: TRBD1
j_gene: TRBJ2-5
v_gene: TRBV10-3

CDR3nt: TGTGCCAGCTCACCACCGGGACAAACTGAAGCTTTCTTT
CDR3aa: CASSPPGQTEAFF
abundance: once
d_gene: .
j_gene: TRBJ1-1
v_gene: TRBV18

CDR3nt: TGTGCCAGCAGCTTCCGAGCGGGGGGATCAGCGGAGACCCAGTACTTC
CDR3aa: CASSFRAGGSAETQYF
abundance: .
d_gene: TRBD2
j_gene: TRBJ2-5
v_gene: TRBV11-3

CDR3nt: TGTGCCAGCAGTCAAGAAGCGGAAGAGACCCAGTACTTC
CDR3aa: CASSQEAEETQYF
abundance: .
d_gene: .
j_gene: TRBJ2-5
v_gene: TRBV3-1/TRBV3-2

CDR3nt: TGCGCCAGCAGCTCAACATCGACGGGGAACACTGAAGCTTTCTTT
CDR3aa: CASSSTSTGNTEAFF
abundance: once
d_gene: .
j_gene: TRBJ1-1
v_gene: TRBV5-1

CDR3nt: TGTGCCAGTAGTATTAAGGGCGGGGTTAGCTCCTACAATGAGCAGTTCTTC
CDR3aa: CASSIKGGVSSYNEQFF
abundance: .
d_gene: .
j_gene: TRBJ2-1
v_gene: TRBV19

CDR3nt: TGTGCCAGCAGTGGACCGTTGACAGGGGGCTTCACCTACAATGAGCAGTTCTTC
CDR3aa: CASSGPLTGGFTYNEQFF
abundance: .
d_gene: TRBD1
j_gene: TRBJ2-1
v_gene: TRBV6-1

CDR3nt: TGCAGCGTTGAACAGGACAGGCCGGGGCCCTCTGGAAACACCATATATTTT
CDR3aa: CSVEQDRPGPSGNTIYF
abundance: .
d_gene: TRBD1
j_gene: TRBJ1-3
v_gene: TRBV29-1

CDR3nt: TGTGCCTCAAAGGACAGGGAGAGCGCCTACGAGCAGTACTTC
CDR3aa: CASKDRESAYEQYF
abundance: .
d_gene: TRBD1
j_gene: TRBJ2-7
v_gene: TRBV10-3

CDR3nt: TGTGCCATCAGTGAGTCGAAGCGGGGGGCCACAGATACGCAGTATTTT
CDR3aa: CAISESKRGATDTQYF
abundance: .
d_gene: TRBD2
j_gene: TRBJ2-3
v_gene: TRBV10-3

CDR3nt: TGTGCCAGCTCAGTCACAGGAAACCTCAATGAAAAACTGTTTTTT
CDR3aa: CASSVTGNLNEKLFF
abundance: .
d_gene: .
j_gene: TRBJ1-4
v_gene: TRBV18

CDR3nt: TGTGCCAGCAGCTTAGGGACTCCGGGACAGGTTAGGAATGAGCAGTTCTTC
CDR3aa: CASSLGTPGQVRNEQFF
abundance: .
d_gene: TRBD1
j_gene: TRBJ2-1
v_gene: TRBV7-2

CDR3nt: TGTGCCAGCTCCCACTCACAGGGGACGGGCGGCTACACCTTC
CDR3aa: CASSHSQGTGGYTF
abundance: .
d_gene: TRBD1
j_gene: TRBJ1-2
v_gene: TRBV18

CDR3nt: TGTGCCAGCAGCCGCGGCACTATTGGAGATACGCAGTATTTT
CDR3aa: CASSRGTIGDTQYF
abundance: .
d_gene: .
j_gene: TRBJ2-3
v_gene: TRBV5-4

CDR3nt: TGTGCCAGCAGCTTCGACAGGGAGGAGAATCAGCCCCAGCATTTT
CDR3aa: CASSFDREENQPQHF
abundance: .
d_gene: TRBD1
j_gene: TRBJ1-5
v_gene: TRBV7-2

CDR3nt: TGTGCCAGCAGCTTGGGACTAGCGGCAGATACGCAGTATTTT
CDR3aa: CASSLGLAADTQYF
abundance: .
d_gene: TRBD2
j_gene: TRBJ2-3
v_gene: TRBV5-6

CDR3nt: TGTGCCAGCAGCACGCCCTTTACTACAGGGAACCACGAGCAGTACTTC
CDR3aa: CASSTPFTTGNHEQYF
abundance: .
d_gene: .
j_gene: TRBJ2-7
v_gene: TRBV7-6

CDR3nt: TGTGCCAGCAGCCCCCCCCGCTGGGGGCCGGACACCGGGGAGCTGTTTTTT
CDR3aa: CASSPPRWGPDTGELFF
abundance: .
d_gene: .
j_gene: TRBJ2-2
v_gene: TRBV9

CDR3nt: TGTGCCAGCAGCTCCATCCGGGACAGGCGCAATGAGCAGTTCTTC
CDR3aa: CASSSIRDRRNEQFF
abundance: .
d_gene: TRBD1
j_gene: TRBJ2-1
v_gene: TRBV11-2